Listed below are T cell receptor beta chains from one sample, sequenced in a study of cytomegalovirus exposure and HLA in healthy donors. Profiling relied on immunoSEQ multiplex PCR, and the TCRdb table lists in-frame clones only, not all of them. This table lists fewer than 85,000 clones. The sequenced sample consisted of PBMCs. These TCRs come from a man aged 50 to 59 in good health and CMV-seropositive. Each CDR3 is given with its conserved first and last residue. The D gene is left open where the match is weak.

cdr3_aa: CASSQVMFRGSQPQHF
cdr3_nt: TGCGCCAGCAGCCAAGTGATGTTTAGAGGAAGCCAGCCCCAGCATTTT
j_call: TRBJ1-5
d_call: NA
v_call: TRBV4-1

cdr3_aa: CATVAGGGTGELFF
cdr3_nt: TGTGCCACCGTAGCGGGGGGCGGCACCGGGGAGCTGTTTTTT
j_call: TRBJ2-2
d_call: TRBD2
v_call: TRBV6-1

cdr3_aa: CSVSSGGANTEAFF
cdr3_nt: TGCAGCGTTTCCTCAGGGGGCGCGAACACTGAAGCTTTCTTT
j_call: TRBJ1-1
d_call: TRBD1
v_call: TRBV29-1

cdr3_aa: CASSPGGGLNTEAFF
cdr3_nt: TGTGCCAGCAGTCCGGGTGGAGGATTAAACACTGAAGCTTTCTTT
j_call: TRBJ1-1
d_call: NA
v_call: TRBV9

cdr3_aa: CASSLDPRVAQYF
cdr3_nt: TGCGCCAGCAGCCTGGACCCCAGGGTGGCCCAGTACTTC
j_call: TRBJ2-5
d_call: NA
v_call: TRBV5-1

cdr3_aa: CASSVGGNSNQPQHF
cdr3_nt: TGTGCCAGCAGCGTAGGAGGGAATAGCAATCAGCCCCAGCATTTT
j_call: TRBJ1-5
d_call: NA
v_call: TRBV9

cdr3_aa: CASSLGGADEAFF
cdr3_nt: TGTGCCAGCAGCTTGGGAGGTGCCGATGAAGCTTTCTTT
j_call: TRBJ1-1
d_call: NA
v_call: TRBV5-8

cdr3_aa: CASRETGGDEQFF
cdr3_nt: TGTGCCAGCAGGGAGACAGGGGGAGATGAGCAGTTCTTC
j_call: TRBJ2-1
d_call: TRBD1
v_call: TRBV6-1

cdr3_aa: CAWSRRTGFGYTF
cdr3_nt: TGTGCCTGGAGTAGAAGGACAGGGTTTGGCTACACCTTC
j_call: TRBJ1-2
d_call: TRBD1
v_call: TRBV30

cdr3_aa: CASSGASGGQETQYF
cdr3_nt: TGTGCCAGCAGCGGCGCTAGCGGGGGCCAAGAGACCCAGTACTTC
j_call: TRBJ2-5
d_call: TRBD2
v_call: TRBV5-4

cdr3_aa: CASSLSRLSSYEQYF
cdr3_nt: TGTGCCAGCAGTTTATCGCGGCTCAGCTCCTACGAGCAGTACTTC
j_call: TRBJ2-7
d_call: NA
v_call: TRBV27

cdr3_aa: CASSLGGQGRGDTQYF
cdr3_nt: TGCGCCAGCAGCTTGGGGGGACAGGGGCGTGGAGATACGCAGTATTTT
j_call: TRBJ2-3
d_call: TRBD1
v_call: TRBV5-1

cdr3_aa: CASHKQGNGYTF
cdr3_nt: TGTGCCAGTCACAAACAGGGGAATGGCTACACCTTC
j_call: TRBJ1-2
d_call: TRBD1
v_call: TRBV18

cdr3_aa: CASSPSGSSLNEQFF
cdr3_nt: TGTGCCAGCAGCCCCAGCGGGAGCAGTTTAAATGAGCAGTTCTTC
j_call: TRBJ2-1
d_call: TRBD2
v_call: TRBV7-9

cdr3_aa: CASSQGGTDNYGYTF
cdr3_nt: TGCGCCAGCAGCCAAGGCGGGACGGATAACTATGGCTACACCTTC
j_call: TRBJ1-2
d_call: NA
v_call: TRBV4-1

cdr3_aa: CASSLGWSGGTEAFF
cdr3_nt: TGCGCCAGCAGCTTGGGTTGGTCGGGTGGGACTGAAGCTTTCTTT
j_call: TRBJ1-1
d_call: NA
v_call: TRBV5-1

cdr3_aa: CASSDSPNNQPQHF
cdr3_nt: TGTGCCAGTAGTGATAGCCCTAACAATCAGCCCCAGCATTTT
j_call: TRBJ1-5
d_call: NA
v_call: TRBV19

cdr3_aa: CASSLGQGNYGYTF
cdr3_nt: TGTGCCAGCAGCTTAGGGCAGGGGAACTATGGCTACACCTTC
j_call: TRBJ1-2
d_call: NA
v_call: TRBV11-3

cdr3_aa: CASSPAAGNTNEKLFF
cdr3_nt: TGTGCCAGCAGCCCAGCTGCGGGGAACACTAATGAAAAACTGTTTTTT
j_call: TRBJ1-4
d_call: NA
v_call: TRBV7-2

cdr3_aa: CASSQEVVGRGDEQYF
cdr3_nt: TGCGCCAGCAGCCAAGAGGTGGTCGGGAGAGGCGACGAGCAGTACTTC
j_call: TRBJ2-7
d_call: NA
v_call: TRBV4-1

cdr3_aa: CASSGGLAGGPRTDTQYF
cdr3_nt: TGCGCCAGCAGCGGGGGACTAGCGGGGGGGCCTCGGACAGATACGCAGTATTTT
j_call: TRBJ2-3
d_call: TRBD2
v_call: TRBV5-1

cdr3_aa: CASSLGLAREQYF
cdr3_nt: TGCGCCAGCAGCTTGGGGCTAGCACGCGAGCAGTACTTC
j_call: TRBJ2-7
d_call: NA
v_call: TRBV5-1

cdr3_aa: CASGQGANTGELFF
cdr3_nt: TGTGCCTCGGGGCAGGGGGCGAACACCGGGGAGCTGTTTTTT
j_call: TRBJ2-2
d_call: TRBD1
v_call: TRBV6-1

cdr3_aa: CASSVPKGDTGELFF
cdr3_nt: TGCGCCAGCAGCGTCCCCAAAGGAGACACCGGGGAGCTGTTTTTT
j_call: TRBJ2-2
d_call: NA
v_call: TRBV5-1

cdr3_aa: CASSLGGTYEQYF
cdr3_nt: TGTGCCAGCAGCTTAGGCGGCACCTACGAGCAGTACTTC
j_call: TRBJ2-7
d_call: NA
v_call: TRBV7-2

cdr3_aa: CASSSPLGEKLFF
cdr3_nt: TGCGCCAGCAGCTCCCCCCTCGGGGAAAAACTGTTTTTT
j_call: TRBJ1-4
d_call: NA
v_call: TRBV5-1

cdr3_aa: CASTRDRANYGYTF
cdr3_nt: TGTGCCAGCACCCGGGACAGGGCCAACTATGGCTACACCTTC
j_call: TRBJ1-2
d_call: TRBD1
v_call: TRBV6-5

cdr3_aa: CASSVRDSPYNEQFF
cdr3_nt: TGTGCCAGCAGCGTCCGGGACAGCCCCTACAATGAGCAGTTCTTC
j_call: TRBJ2-1
d_call: TRBD1
v_call: TRBV11-3

cdr3_aa: CASPSFRGASGELFF
cdr3_nt: TGTGCCAGCCCTTCATTCCGGGGGGCATCCGGGGAGCTGTTTTTT
j_call: TRBJ2-2
d_call: NA
v_call: TRBV6-5

cdr3_aa: CASWYHDRGIPYF
cdr3_nt: TGTGCCAGCTGGTACCACGACAGGGGCATACCCTACTTC
j_call: TRBJ1-2
d_call: TRBD1
v_call: TRBV27

cdr3_aa: CASSQQGTHDYGYTF
cdr3_nt: TGTGCCAGCAGTCAACAGGGGACCCACGACTATGGCTACACCTTC
j_call: TRBJ1-2
d_call: TRBD1
v_call: TRBV2

cdr3_aa: CASITAGSRNEQYF
cdr3_nt: TGTGCCAGCATCACGGCGGGGTCTCGGAACGAGCAGTACTTC
j_call: TRBJ2-7
d_call: NA
v_call: TRBV28

cdr3_aa: CASYRGSQRGRGDYGYTF
cdr3_nt: TGTGCCAGCTATCGTGGCTCTCAAAGGGGCAGGGGTGACTATGGCTACACCTTC
j_call: TRBJ1-2
d_call: NA
v_call: TRBV5-6